This T cell receptor beta chain was observed in a study of blood T cell repertoires in COVID-19. For the study at large: Acute and convalescent COVID-19 specimens originated in the United States, Italy and Spain.

Original processing methods: Amplification of reference gene primers provided the estimated nucleated cell counts. Assay: immunoSEQ multiplex PCR; the TCRdb copy retains only in-frame clones and omits some. V, J and clone size are those of that table, while D and trimming were read from the DNA. The data contain some 170,000 clones, around 81% of them singletons. Trimming took 8 bases from V and 9 from J, leaving 24 bases between them. The CDR3 has 15 amino acids. Germline assignment: CDR1 MNHNY and CDR2 SVGAGI (reference sequence). The source is a man in his 60s with active or convalescent COVID-19. Sequencing used peripheral blood. This chain joins TRBV6-6 and TRBJ2-3; D might be TRBD1 (5 bases). CDR3: CASVLLGPPLGTQYF. The CDR3 DNA follows: TGTGCCAGCGTCCTATTGGGGCCCCCTCTGGGGACGCAGTATTTT.